This TCR beta chain comes out of a study of shared clonotypes between healthy human individuals (dated by TCRdb to 2019 to 2021). Context from the whole study: The cohort included three men and a couple of women between 18 and 49 years of age. For each donor, three plates each were used for CD4 naive and CD4 memory, two plates were used for CD8 naive, and one plate was used for CD8 memory. To increase sequencing depth and limit assay-specific biases, different laboratories used diverse techniques to prepare libraries and sequence TCR repertoires. Per donor, leukapheresis produced somewhere between about 0.9 and 9.5 billion PBMCs. To estimate repertoire size and how much clonotypes are shared between individuals, the study performed deep sequencing of blood TCR repertoires from roughly five healthy adults.

What the study reported, not specific to this receptor: Because the study included a small number of donors, the genetic and exposure-history diversity represented was limited. Compared with non-shared clonotypes, the clonotypes found in all four sorted-subset donors had higher generation probabilities. Even with the large sequencing depth, rarefaction of the sorted-subset datasets indicated that sequencing was incomplete. Pairwise subsampling led to the expectation that sequencing depth would affect the degree of clonotype sharing among donors. Sampling was restricted to blood, and TCR repertoires in tissue are likely to differ from TCR repertoires in blood. Across four donors, around 5.4% of naive CD4, roughly 3.8% of naive CD8, roughly 2.3% of memory CD4, and roughly 0.4% of memory CD8 clonotypes were shared. Estimated clonotype richness was generally larger for naive than for memory subsets.

In the germline V gene, CDR1 corresponds to MGHRA and CDR2 to YSYEKL. The CDR3 spans 15 residues, from the cysteine through the phenylalanine. Just the 45-base CDR3 DNA is kept, in frame starting at base 1. The germline V end is reduced by 2 bases and the J end by 4 bases; junction bases left unmatched: 5. Donors were healthy HIV-negative adults with no recently reported acute infections or vaccinations. Only Caucasian adults living in Nashville, Tennessee, USA were represented among the donors. CD4+ T cells were enriched by magnetic negative selection, after which naive cells were positively selected on CD45RA and the negative fraction was taken as the memory subset. After blood collection by leukapheresis, PBMCs were isolated using Ficoll-Histopaque density gradient centrifugation and then cryopreserved in the vapor phase of liquid nitrogen. Analytical flow cytometry was used to check the purity and quantity of each magnetically sorted T cell population. Genomic DNA was isolated from every sorted fraction and measured by UV absorbance on a Nanodrop 2000c.

TCR CDR3 regions were amplified from genomic DNA by multiplex PCR using the deep immunoSEQ assay. Extracted genomic DNA from each cell subset was spread evenly across all wells of several immunoSEQ 96-well plates, with each plate serving as a replicate. For sorted subsets, 150 to 250 ng genomic DNA, equal to tens of thousands of T cell genomes, was loaded into each replicate PCR. Purified libraries were measured with a Qubit 3.0 fluorometer, size-checked on a Bioanalyzer 2100, and measured again with the KAPA Library Quantification kit. Each immunoSEQ 96-well plate was sequenced on its own single-read 150-cycle Illumina NextSeq 550 flow cell. The authors' pipeline ran thus. The immunoSEQ output contained only junctional sequences without quality scores, so filtering could not match that applied to full-length reads. To assign V/J genes and CDR3, sequences were annotated against IMGT germline references using PyIR, a Python wrapper for IgBLAST v1.9. Reads were removed for weak V/J assignments (E-value above 1e-6), missing CDR3, stop codons, out-of-frame junctions, or ambiguous translated residues. A V3J clonotype was defined by an identical inferred V gene, J gene, and CDR3 amino acid sequence. To compute the percentage overlap between repertoires, the number of shared unique clonotypes was divided by the size of the smaller repertoire. Richness of each repertoire was evaluated using RTK rarefaction, the Chao1 estimator, and Recon v2.1 estimates of unobserved clonotypes. Generation probabilities for all TCRbeta clonotypes obtained by the gDNA method from a handful of donors were computed using OLGA. As stored in TCRdb, this immuneACCESS dataset retains in-frame rearrangements with V and J assigned. A fraction of the clones does not appear; measured against another copy, unresolved V genes explain less than half of the discrepancy, and the remainder lacks a known reason. D and trimming were read from the DNA, whereas the V and J calls and clone size are those reported in that table. Here the sample has about 2 million clones; 90% to 95% occur a single time. Around 0.13% of the sample rests with the top ten.

About this clone: Its antigen target is currently unknown. There are no base qualities to consult, and no much larger clone falls within one base.

The sample was naive CD4+ T cells sorted from blood. The label giving this sample's cell subset or site can be read as: CD45RA+ positively selected. The chain is assembled from TRBV4-1 and TRBJ1-3; 7 of the junction bases match TRBD1. The TCR originated in a man between 18 and 29 years old in good health. For the CDR3, the sequence is CASSQYTGVGNTIYF. The DNA sequence is given as TGCGCCAGCAGCCAATATACAGGGGTAGGAAACACCATATATTTT.